This T cell receptor beta chain was profiled in a study of HIV-infected patients and healthy controls. Study observations and caveats: Significantly higher mean Gini indices appeared in HIV-infected repertoires, possibly reflecting oligoclonality. HIV+ repertoires were severely depleted of MAIT alpha-chain CDR3s, unlike healthy controls.

This clonotype was found many times. Its target is unknown. CDR1 SNHLY and CDR2 FYNNEI come from the germline V gene. The CDR3 extends over 13 amino acids. V trimming: 0 bases; J trimming: 15 bases; junction bases outside the gene matches: 7. Alpha and beta constant-region primers primed reverse transcription of around 500 ng RNA. Alpha and beta chain libraries were made separately by chain-specific third strand synthesis with multiplexing indices. The library had 12-nucleotide molecular identifiers formed by two random hexamers joined together. TCRdb reprocessed the 5' RACE reads via MiXCR and lists one record per CDR3 protein. The table shows about 16,000 distinct CDR3 sequences, with more than 8% occurring only once. No cell fractionation was done, so the repertoire covers all unsorted peripheral blood T cells.

The TCR was taken from an adult in good health. This chain uses TRBV2 with TRBJ2-1; the match to TRBD1 covers 8 bases. Material: blood. For the CDR3, the DNA is TGTGCCAGCAGTGAAGCGCTTTCAGGGGGCCGGTTCTTC. Encoded protein: CASSEALSGGRFF.